This is a list of T cell receptor beta chains from one sample in a study of Tregs in tolerant kidney transplant recipients. TCRdb's copy holds only in-frame clones and misses some; the assay was immunoSEQ multiplex PCR. The table shows some 70,000 clones, with about 83% occurring only once. The source material was CD4+ T cells from blood. The receptors were gathered from a human donor in good health. Both conserved end residues are part of each CDR3. D genes are given only for firm matches. Clone size appears in some rows only: once, few, many, or a class for an expanded clone.

D gene	V gene	CDR3 length	clone size	J gene	CDR3 protein	CDR3 DNA
-	TRBV19	14	-	TRBJ1-5	CASSLVRGSQPQHF	TGTGCCAGTAGCCTTGTAAGGGGTAGTCAGCCCCAGCATTTT
-	TRBV6-6	13	-	TRBJ2-7	CASSSGPAHEQYF	TGTGCCAGCAGTTCGGGACCAGCCCACGAGCAGTACTTC
-	TRBV6-5	13	-	TRBJ1-3	CASSRSSGNTIYF	TGTGCCAGCAGCCGAAGCTCTGGAAACACCATATATTTT
-	TRBV7-2	14	-	TRBJ2-3	CASSLGGVADTQYF	TGTGCCAGCAGCCTTGGCGGAGTAGCAGATACGCAGTATTTT
-	TRBV6-5	14	-	TRBJ1-6	CASSYRGTNSPLHF	TGTGCCAGCAGTTACCGAGGAACGAATTCACCCCTCCACTTT
-	TRBV11-3	14	-	TRBJ2-7	CASSLWGRPYEQYF	TGTGCCAGCAGCTTATGGGGGAGGCCCTACGAGCAGTACTTC
-	TRBV6-4	13	few	TRBJ1-2	CASSTGYFIGYTF	TGTGCCAGTTCAACAGGGTATTTTATCGGCTACACCTTC
TRBD1	TRBV5-1	14	-	TRBJ1-1	CASSAQGGNTEAFF	TGCGCCAGCAGCGCTCAGGGGGGGAACACTGAAGCTTTCTTT
TRBD2	TRBV6-6	16	-	TRBJ2-1	CASSYKVAGGFNEQFF	TGTGCCAGCAGTTACAAGGTAGCGGGAGGGTTCAATGAGCAGTTCTTC
-	TRBV7-3	16	once	TRBJ2-2	CASSSPGRGNTGELFF	TGTGCCAGCAGTTCTCCAGGGCGGGGGAACACCGGGGAGCTGTTTTTT
TRBD2	TRBV6-1	14	-	TRBJ2-2	CASSGLAGAGELFF	TGTGCCAGCAGTGGACTAGCGGGAGCCGGGGAGCTGTTTTTT
TRBD1	TRBV9	14	-	TRBJ2-2	CASSVDRGGGELFF	TGTGCCAGCAGCGTAGACAGGGGTGGCGGGGAGCTGTTTTTT
-	TRBV7-9	14	-	TRBJ2-1	CASSLPRGVGEQFF	TGTGCCAGCAGCTTACCTAGGGGGGTGGGAGAGCAGTTCTTC
TRBD1	TRBV19	14	-	TRBJ2-7	CASSPGQGASEQYF	TGTGCCAGTAGTCCGGGACAGGGGGCCTCCGAGCAGTACTTC
TRBD1	TRBV29-1	14	-	TRBJ2-2	CSAGQGSRTGELFF	TGCAGCGCCGGACAGGGATCGAGGACCGGGGAGCTGTTTTTT
TRBD1	TRBV2	13	-	TRBJ2-5	CASSTGGAETQYF	TGTGCCAGCAGCACAGGGGGCGCCGAGACCCAGTACTTC
TRBD1	TRBV4-1	16	-	TRBJ2-3	CASSQPGQGGTDTQYF	TGCGCCAGCAGCCAACCGGGACAGGGTGGCACAGATACGCAGTATTTT
-	TRBV4-1	15	-	TRBJ2-3	CASSSRSASTDTQYF	TGCGCCAGCAGTTCTCGGAGCGCCTCCACAGATACGCAGTATTTT
-	TRBV4-3	13	once	TRBJ2-7	CASSLGRTGEQYF	TGCGCCAGCAGCCTTGGACGGACGGGCGAGCAGTACTTC
-	TRBV7-9	14	-	TRBJ1-1	CASSPRATGTEAFF	TGTGCCAGCAGCCCTAGGGCCACGGGCACTGAAGCTTTCTTT
-	TRBV7-2	14	-	TRBJ1-1	CASSLSQGNTEAFF	TGTGCCAGCAGCTTATCCCAGGGTAACACTGAAGCTTTCTTT
-	TRBV27	14	-	TRBJ2-7	CASSYGSPPYEQYF	TGTGCCAGCAGTTATGGGAGCCCCCCTTACGAGCAGTACTTC
TRBD2	TRBV7-2	16	-	TRBJ2-3	CASSLLGGGSTDTQYF	TGTGCCAGCAGCTTATTAGGCGGGGGTTCCACAGATACGCAGTATTTT
TRBD2	TRBV19	18	few	TRBJ2-1	CASSRSFGRASGFAEQFF	TGTGCCAGTAGTAGAAGTTTCGGTCGGGCTAGCGGCTTCGCTGAGCAGTTCTTC
-	TRBV9	15	-	TRBJ2-3	CASSVAGLATDTQYF	TGTGCCAGCAGCGTAGCGGGTTTAGCAACAGATACGCAGTATTTT
-	TRBV5-1	14	-	TRBJ1-1	CASTRPDGNTEAFF	TGCGCCAGCACCCGACCGGACGGGAACACTGAAGCTTTCTTT
-	TRBV30	14	-	TRBJ1-2	CAWSELWVNYGYTF	TGTGCCTGGAGTGAGTTATGGGTCAACTATGGCTACACCTTC
-	TRBV5-6	14	-	TRBJ1-4	CASSFGSRGPEGIF	TGTGCCAGCAGCTTTGGGTCCCGGGGCCCGGAAGGGATTTTT
-	TRBV29-1	12	-	TRBJ1-2	CSGLLTVYGYTF	TGCAGCGGCCTCCTGACCGTCTATGGCTACACCTTC
-	TRBV6-5	15	once	TRBJ2-4	CASTLFHGTENIQYF	TGTGCCAGCACCCTCTTCCACGGGACCGAAAACATTCAGTACTTC
-	TRBV13	15	-	TRBJ2-5	CASSLGGGGPETQYF	TGTGCCAGCAGCTTAGGAGGAGGGGGCCCCGAGACCCAGTACTTC